This entry features one TCR beta chain sequence. Its antigen is as yet unknown. The CDR3 length is 16 residues. Germline CDR1 and CDR2: SEHNR and FQNEAQ (reference sequence). V was cut by 2 bases and J by 0 bases, with 14 bases left in between. This sample is drawn from a study of blood T cells in healthy people across ages. In the study overall: Every two T cells gave about one barcoded beta molecule via template switching.

Together with a sample-barcoded 5' primer, a J-beta primer mix was included in a second PCR lasting about 6 to 12 cycles. One entry per CDR3 protein, called by TCRdb with MiXCR from the 5' RACE reads. The sample contains 1.5 million to 2 million distinct CDR3 sequences, approximately 50% of which appear only once. Study findings and constraints: A conclusive naive versus antigen-experienced comparison was prevented by the unsorted PBMCs.

Individuals who donated were healthy Caucasians from Russia aged about 6 to 90. Donors each provided 7.5 to 10 milliliters of peripheral blood. The V call is TRBV7-9, the J call TRBJ2-7, with D possibly TRBD1 on 6 matching bases. Sequences were obtained from blood. The origin of this receptor is a middle-aged woman in good health. CDR3 residues: CASSLPIRGSSYEQYF. CDR3 bases: TGTGCCAGCAGCTTACCAATAAGGGGGAGCTCCTACGAGCAGTACTTC.